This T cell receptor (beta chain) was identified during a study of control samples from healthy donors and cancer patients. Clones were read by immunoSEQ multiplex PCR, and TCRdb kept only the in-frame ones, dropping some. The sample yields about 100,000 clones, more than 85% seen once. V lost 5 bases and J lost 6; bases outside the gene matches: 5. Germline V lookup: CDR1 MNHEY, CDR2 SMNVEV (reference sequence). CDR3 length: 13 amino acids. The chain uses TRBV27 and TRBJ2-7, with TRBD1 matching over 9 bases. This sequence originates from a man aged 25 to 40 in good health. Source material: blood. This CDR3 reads CASSRQGVGEQYF. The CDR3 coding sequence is TGTGCCAGCAGTCGACAGGGGGTGGGCGAGCAGTACTTC.